This T cell receptor beta chain was obtained from a study of blood T cells in healthy people across ages. Overall study findings and caveats: Unknown donor CMV status possibly confounded expanded clonotype changes. Per million T cells, TCR beta diversity dropped roughly linearly as age increased.

About this clonotype: Its matching antigen is unknown.

Alongside a J-beta primer mix, a sample-barcoded 5' primer served in a second PCR lasting about 6 to 12 cycles. A tag from a template-switch adaptor with 12 random nucleotides marked each cDNA molecule. TCRdb analysed the 5' RACE reads with MiXCR anew, one entry per CDR3 protein. The table includes roughly 800,000 distinct CDR3 sequences, about three fifths detected once. CDR3 size: 16 residues. V gave up 3 bases and J gave up 1 base, with 13 bases separating them. From germline, CDR1 is MGHRA and CDR2 YSYEKL. The gene calls are TRBV4-1 and TRBJ2-4; D unclear. The sequence derives from a man aged 30 to 39 in good health. Sequenced input: blood. The CDR3 region has the DNA TGCGCCAGCAGCCACCTACTCTATGGGGCCAAAAACATTCAGTACTTC. It encodes CASSHLLYGAKNIQYF.